The 24 T cell receptor beta chains below come from one sample, sequenced in a study of CD8 T cells in ankylosing spondylitis. Findings and caveats of the study: Among TCR beta sequences, a motif of about 8 highly homologous variants appeared characteristic of ankylosing spondylitis blood.

Their antigen targets remain unknown. TCRdb ran MiXCR on the 5' RACE reads and lists one entry per CDR3 protein. The sample consists of some 840,000 distinct CDR3 sequences, 12% of them appearing once. The specimen was blood, either unsorted or a sorted T cell fraction (not recorded which). These receptor sequences come from a male donor with ankylosing spondylitis.

The chain joins TRBV3-1 to TRBJ1-3, with 8 bases that match TRBD1. This CDR3 contains 16 residues. Germline V gene sequence: CDR1 LGHDT, CDR2 YNNKEL (reference sequence). J gave up 0 bases and V 11 bases, and 12 bases lay outside the gene matches. The CDR3 here is CAAGTGAPISGNTIYF. The CDR3 region has the DNA TGTGCCGCGGGGACAGGAGCCCCTATCTCTGGAAACACCATATATTTT.

The chain links TRBV2 to TRBJ2-1; TRBD1 might be the D (5 bases). Trimming shortened V by 7 bases and J by 4 bases, and 20 bases separated the two germline ends. CDR3 length: 16 residues. Germline V gene lookup returns CDR1 SNHLY and CDR2 FYNNEI. CDR3 residues: CASNLTPPGSYNEQFF. The CDR3 DNA follows: TGTGCCAGCAACCTCACACCCCCAGGGTCTTACAATGAGCAGTTCTTC.

Only a few counts were recorded for this clonotype. The rearrangement uses TRBV19 and TRBJ2-3; D unresolved. V was trimmed by 1 base and J by 8 bases, leaving 4 bases between them. From germline, CDR1 is LNHDA and CDR2 SQIVND (reference sequence). The CDR3 has 11 residues. CDR3 sequence (DNA): TGTGCCAGTAGTATAGGGGCTACGCAGTATTTT. Protein sequence: CASSIGATQYF.

The V and J genes are TRBV4-2 and TRBJ2-7, with TRBD1 matching 8 bases. Trimming took 4 bases from V and 2 from J; bases not matched to a gene: 7. Germline CDR1 and CDR2: LGHNA and YNFKEQ. The CDR3 runs 15 residues. CDR3 region: CASSRGTGDPYEQYF. CDR3 bases: TGTGCCAGCAGCCGCGGGACAGGCGACCCCTACGAGCAGTACTTC.

The rearrangement links TRBV27 to TRBJ2-1; possibly TRBD1 or TRBD2 for D (7 bases each). In germline, CDR1 is MNHEY, CDR2 SMNVEV (reference sequence). CDR3 length equals 14 residues. The V end was cut by 5 bases, the J end by 13 bases, with 21 bases between. The CDR3 DNA sequence: TGTGCCAGCAGTCAACCAGGGGGGGCGTCTTCACAGTTCTTC. Its translation: CASSQPGGASSQFF.

This clonotype was observed a handful of times. The genes are TRBV6-4 and TRBJ1-6, with a weak D call TRBD1 (5 bases). CDR1 is MRHNA, CDR2 SNTAGT, per germline. The CDR3 is made up of 13 amino acids. V lost 6 bases to trimming and J lost 9 bases, with 12 bases between them. The CDR3 reads CASSDSLGSPLHF. The CDR3 nucleotides read TGTGCCAGCAGCGACAGTCTTGGTTCACCCCTCCACTTT.

CDR3 residues: CASSLGGNSNEKLFF. CDR3 coding DNA: TGCGCCAGCAGCTTGGGCGGGAACTCCAATGAAAAACTGTTTTTT. The chain couples TRBV5-1 to TRBJ1-4, with D uncertain. The CDR3 totals 15 residues. From germline, CDR1 is SGHRS and CDR2 YFSETQ. Trimming took 0 bases from V and 5 from J, leaving 11 bases between them.

V is TRBV20-1 and J is TRBJ2-2; D unresolved. CDR3 size: 12 residues. The germline V and J ends were trimmed by 2 bases and 4 bases, with 5 bases remaining between them. The germline V gene has CDR1 DFQATT and CDR2 SNEGSKA (reference sequence). The CDR3 DNA is TGCAGTGCTAGAACGGTCACCGGGGAGCTGTTTTTT. Translated, it gives CSARTVTGELFF.

This clonotype was seen repeatedly, ten times or more. The V and J genes are TRBV20-1 and TRBJ2-5; D not resolved. Germline CDR1 and CDR2: DFQATT and SNEGSKA (reference sequence). This CDR3 is 12 amino acids long. Trimming cost V 6 bases and J 1 base, with 9 bases left between them. CDR3: CSAAWTQETQYF. The CDR3 region has the DNA TGCAGTGCCGCGTGGACCCAAGAGACCCAGTACTTC.

This clonotype came up a few times. DNA of the CDR3: TGTGCCAGCAGCTTTCGACAGGGGGCCGAAGCTTTCTTT. This translates into CASSFRQGAEAFF. The V call is TRBV7-9, the J call TRBJ1-1, with TRBD1 identical over 10 bases. This CDR3 has 13 residues. The V gene's germline CDR1 is SEHNR and CDR2 FQNEAQ (reference sequence). Trimming took 3 bases from V and 8 from J; bases not matched to a gene: 3.

This clonotype was detected only a few times. V usage is TRBV7-9 and J usage is TRBJ1-6; no clear D gene. This CDR3 comprises 14 residues. V lost 3 bases to trimming and J lost 7 bases, with 10 bases between them. Germline V gene data show CDR1 as SEHNR and CDR2 as FQNEAQ (reference sequence). As DNA, the CDR3 is TGTGCCAGCAGCTTGGGTCTAGAAAATTCACCCCTCCACTTT. It encodes CASSLGLENSPLHF.

This clonotype was seen ten or more times. The V call is TRBV20-1, the J call TRBJ1-1; D is possibly TRBD1 (6 bases). This CDR3 comprises 12 residues. CDR1 and CDR2 (germline): DFQATT, SNEGSKA (reference sequence). Trimming stripped 0 bases from V and 5 bases from J, with 7 bases between. The CDR3 nucleotides read TGCAGTGCTAGAGAACAGGGAACTGAAGCTTTCTTT. Encoded protein: CSAREQGTEAFF.

This clonotype was observed at least ten times. The rearrangement uses TRBV10-3 and TRBJ2-7, with D maybe TRBD2 (5 bases). The CDR3 is 12 residues long. Trimming removed 8 bases from V and 3 bases from J, with 11 bases in between. Germline V gene sequence: CDR1 ENHRY, CDR2 SYGVKD. The CDR3 is CAIAGSNYEQYF. The CDR3 DNA follows: TGTGCCATCGCGGGCAGTAACTACGAGCAGTACTTC.

The chain combines TRBV20-1 with TRBJ2-4; no reliable D call. The germline V and J ends were trimmed by 0 bases and 0 bases, with 12 bases remaining between them. This CDR3 region has 16 residues. Germline lookup yields CDR1 DFQATT and CDR2 SNEGSKA (reference sequence). CDR3 in amino acids: CSARDRTELAKNIQYF. The CDR3 region has the DNA TGCAGTGCTAGAGATCGTACCGAATTAGCCAAAAACATTCAGTACTTC.

This clonotype appeared a few times. This chain links TRBV6-1 with TRBJ2-1; 11 bases are a match to TRBD2. The length of the CDR3 is 15 residues. The V segment lost 7 bases and the J segment 5 bases; nucleotides outside the gene matches: 7. The germline V gene encodes CDR1 MNHNS and CDR2 SASEGT. The CDR3 DNA is TGTGCCAGCAACGCGGGACTAGCGGACAACAATGAGCAGTTCTTC. Protein sequence: CASNAGLADNNEQFF.

This clonotype was detected many times. The chain links TRBV7-2 to TRBJ2-3; 14 bases align to TRBD2. Germline assignment: CDR1 SGHTA and CDR2 FQGNSA. V lost 1 base and J lost 6; bases outside the gene matches: 0. The CDR3 length is 15 residues. CDR3 DNA sequence: TGTGCCAGCAGCTTAGGACTAGCGGGGGGGGATACGCAGTATTTT. It yields the protein CASSLGLAGGDTQYF.

The chain links TRBV6-1 to TRBJ2-7; TRBD2 agrees at 11 bases. Losses at the gene ends were 6 bases for V and 1 base for J; bases not matched to a gene: 8. CDR1 and CDR2 from the germline V gene are MNHNS and SASEGT. The length of the CDR3 is 16 residues. The CDR3 region is CASRTSGTSGSYEQYF. DNA for the CDR3: TGTGCCAGCAGGACCTCCGGGACTAGCGGATCCTACGAGCAGTACTTC.

In this sample, this clonotype turned up a few times. In DNA, the CDR3 is TGTGCCAGCACGCCGGGACTCCGCTCCTACAATGAGCAGTTCTTC. It specifies CASTPGLRSYNEQFF. This chain connects TRBV6-1 to TRBJ2-1; D perhaps matches TRBD2 (6 bases). With 7 bases removed from V and 0 bases from J, the gap between germline ends came to 13 bases. The germline gives CDR1 MNHNS, CDR2 SASEGT. CDR3 length: 15 residues.

The chain couples TRBV7-2 to TRBJ1-1, with unresolved D. V lost 2 bases and J 3 bases, leaving 10 bases between the germline ends. The length of the CDR3 is 14 residues. CDR1 and CDR2 from the germline V gene are SGHTA and FQGNSA. CDR3 DNA sequence: TGTGCCAGCAGCTTACTTTTCTCGGACACTGAAGCTTTCTTT. Its translation: CASSLLFSDTEAFF.

The chain joins TRBV12-3 or TRBV12-4 to TRBJ1-2; 8 bases map to TRBD1. After removal of 5 bases from V and 4 bases from J, the junction contained 9 bases not matched to a gene. This CDR3 has 15 amino acids. In DNA, the CDR3 is TGTGCCAGCAGTCCTGGACAGGGACGGGGCTATGGCTACACCTTC. It is translated as CASSPGQGRGYGYTF.

The rearrangement joins TRBV6-1 to TRBJ2-6; possible D gene TRBD2, 6 bases. V lost 4 bases, J lost 0 bases, and 16 bases lay in between. Germline V lookup: CDR1 MNHNS, CDR2 SASEGT. CDR3 length: 18 residues. The CDR3 here is CASSGRDRRVSGANVLTF. CDR3 in DNA: TGTGCCAGCAGTGGGCGGGACCGGAGGGTCTCTGGGGCCAACGTCCTGACTTTC.

CDR3 region: CASSQALAGNYNEQFF. In nucleotides, the CDR3 is TGTGCCAGCAGCCAAGCACTAGCGGGGAACTACAATGAGCAGTTCTTC. The rearrangement uses TRBV4-2 and TRBJ2-1, with 10 bases identical to TRBD2. Germline CDR1 and CDR2: LGHNA and YNFKEQ. J was trimmed by 3 bases and V by 1 base; bases with no gene match: 3. The CDR3 sequence is 16 residues long.

The rearrangement uses TRBV10-1 and TRBJ2-3; D is undetermined. Looked up from germline, CDR1 is WNHNN and CDR2 is SYGVQD (reference sequence). CDR3 length equals 15 residues. V shed 0 bases and J shed 2 bases, with 9 bases lying between them. CDR3 region: CASSESRQYTDTQYF. CDR3 nucleotides: TGCGCCAGCAGTGAGTCCCGGCAGTACACAGATACGCAGTATTTT.

This chain joins TRBV11-2 and TRBJ2-4; 8 bases are shared with TRBD1. The CDR3 totals 19 residues. With V trimmed by 6 bases and J by 6 bases, 22 bases remained unmatched. The germline V gene has CDR1 SGHAT and CDR2 FQNNGV. CDR3 coding DNA: TGTGCCAGCAGTTTCCAGTTTTTAGGGGCAGGGGGCCGCGGAAACATTCAGTACTTC. Amino acids: CASSFQFLGAGGRGNIQYF.